A selection of T cell receptor beta chains follows, all from one sample in a study of T cells in localized non-small cell lung cancer. TCRdb's table, derived via immunoSEQ multiplex PCR, lists solely in-frame clones and lacks some. The sample contains about 78,000 clones, about four fifths of which appear only once. The sequenced sample was peripheral blood, obtained before any cancer treatment. The origin of the receptors is a man between 40 and 70 years old with stage I lung adenocarcinoma. Each CDR3 is given with its conserved first and last residue. D genes are given only for firm matches. Not all rows give a size; the values are once, few, many and, for expanded clones, a class.

j_gene,v_gene,d_gene,abundance,CDR3aa,CDR3nt
TRBJ1-1,TRBV19,-,few,CASSRQAGRTEAFF,TGTGCCAGTAGTCGCCAGGCGGGTCGCACTGAAGCTTTCTTT
TRBJ1-4,TRBV6-1,TRBD1,-,CASSEARMSRNRGKEKLFF,TGTGCCAGCAGTGAAGCAAGAATGTCGAGGAACAGGGGGAAAGAAAAACTGTTTTTT
TRBJ1-4,TRBV6-6,TRBD1,-,CASNEGQGAWKLFF,TGTGCCAGCAACGAGGGACAGGGGGCATGGAAACTGTTTTTT
TRBJ2-6,TRBV5-4,TRBD1,-,CASSEIDRVAGANVLTF,TGTGCCAGCAGCGAAATCGACAGGGTAGCCGGGGCCAACGTCCTGACTTTC
TRBJ2-7,TRBV7-2,TRBD1,once,CASSSRQGAGEQYF,TGTGCCAGCAGTTCACGACAGGGGGCGGGCGAGCAGTACTTC
TRBJ2-7,TRBV6-5,-,-,CASSQIPVYEQYF,TGTGCCAGCAGCCAGATCCCAGTCTACGAGCAGTACTTC
TRBJ2-1,TRBV6-1,TRBD2,-,CASSESSGNPYNEQFF,TGTGCCAGCAGTGAGAGTAGCGGGAACCCCTACAATGAGCAGTTCTTC
TRBJ2-2,TRBV2,TRBD1,-,CASDRAGGELFF,TGTGCCAGCGACAGGGCAGGCGGGGAGCTGTTTTTT
TRBJ2-5,TRBV27,-,few,CASSSSMYQETQYF,TGTGCCAGCAGTTCCTCAATGTACCAAGAGACCCAGTACTTC
TRBJ2-2,TRBV7-9,-,-,CASSSGKGAFNTGELFF,TGTGCCAGCAGCTCGGGGAAGGGAGCTTTTAACACCGGGGAGCTGTTTTTT
TRBJ1-5,TRBV6-6,-,few,CASNHIRQGGNQPQHF,TGTGCCAGCAACCATATCAGGCAGGGAGGGAATCAGCCCCAGCATTTT
TRBJ2-5,TRBV28,-,-,CASTPVGQETQYF,TGTGCCAGCACCCCTGTGGGCCAAGAGACCCAGTACTTC
TRBJ1-2,TRBV25-1,-,-,CASRGEAVGRDYTF,TGTGCCAGCAGGGGGGAGGCGGTTGGTAGAGACTACACCTTC
TRBJ2-1,TRBV11-3,-,-,CASSLESGTISYNEQFF,TGTGCCAGCAGCTTAGAATCGGGAACGATCTCCTACAATGAGCAGTTCTTC
TRBJ1-2,TRBV6-5,-,-,CASRVSFKPNYGYTF,TGTGCCAGCAGAGTGAGTTTCAAGCCTAACTATGGCTACACCTTC
TRBJ2-3,TRBV7-9,-,-,CASSLVDGGGRTDTQYF,TGTGCCAGCAGCTTAGTGGATGGAGGGGGCAGGACAGATACGCAGTATTTT
TRBJ1-1,TRBV23-1,TRBD1,-,CASSQSIGGTGAGTEAFF,TGCGCCAGCAGTCAATCGATTGGCGGGACAGGGGCGGGCACTGAAGCTTTCTTT
TRBJ1-1,TRBV28,TRBD1,-,CASTIGGQGAQYGAFF,TGTGCCAGCACCATTGGGGGACAGGGGGCGCAGTATGGAGCTTTCTTT
TRBJ2-3,TRBV4-3,-,-,CASSQEPHTSTDTQYF,TGCGCCAGCAGCCAAGAACCACACACGAGCACAGATACGCAGTATTTT
TRBJ2-5,TRBV5-4,-,-,CASSLGSEQKTQYF,TGTGCCAGCAGCTTGGGTAGCGAACAGAAGACCCAGTACTTC
TRBJ1-5,TRBV19,-,-,CATKVWEQYNQPQHF,TGTGCCACTAAGGTCTGGGAGCAATACAATCAGCCCCAGCATTTT
TRBJ1-1,TRBV5-5,-,once,CASSLGAGEAFF,TGTGCCAGCAGCTTGGGGGCGGGTGAAGCTTTCTTT